This TCR beta chain was identified in a study of T cells expressing NK-cell markers. About the research overall: Sorted CD3+CD56-NKG2C+, CD3+CD56+NKG2C+ and CD3+CD56+NKG2C- T cells supplied the TCR beta repertoires. Study results and caveats: In several donors, these clonotypes also led the CD3+CD56-NKG2C+ fraction.

With regard to this clonotype: As yet, its antigen is unknown.

CDR1 is MNHEY and CDR2 is SVGAGI in the germline V gene. The CDR3 spans 14 residues. Scientists made TCR beta cDNA using 5'RACE template switching with UMIs. TCRdb re-analyzed the 5' RACE reads; it lists each CDR3 protein once, without DNA. This table lists 400,000 to 450,000 distinct CDR3 sequences. The TCR comes from a woman aged 18-70 years in good health. This chain uses TRBV6-5 with TRBJ2-5. Sequenced material: blood T cells: a sorted CD56 or NKG2C T cell subset, CD4+ or CD8+ T cells, or bulk PBMC T cells (not recorded which). The CDR3 loop reads CASSYTTGKETQYF.